These 26 T cell receptor beta chains came from one sample sequenced in a study of shared clonotypes between healthy human individuals. The table came from immunoSEQ multiplex PCR; TCRdb's copy has only in-frame clones and leaves some out. The table lists 2 million to 2.5 million clones, approximately 94% of them singletons. Sequenced: naive CD4+ T cells sorted from blood. As for subset: CD45RA+ positively selected. These receptors all stem from a young man in good health.

Turning to this clone: Other DNA sequences from this sample encode an identical CDR3 as well. This rearrangement joins TRBV9 to TRBJ2-7; no clear D. Trimming removed 4 bases from V and 0 bases from J, with 11 bases in between. The CDR3 totals 14 residues. The germline gives CDR1 SGDLS, CDR2 YYNGEE. The CDR3 bases are TGTGCCAGCAGCCCACGAACGGACTCCTACGAGCAGTACTTC. Its translation: CASSPRTDSYEQYF.

This clone was seen only once. V gene TRBV19 combines with J gene TRBJ2-7; no clear D. The length of the CDR3 is 16 residues. V lost 2 bases and J lost 4, with 18 bases in between. Germline CDR1 LNHDA, CDR2 SQIVND (reference sequence). The chain's CDR3 is CASSISRNFEPYEQYF. The CDR3 DNA reads as TGTGCCAGTAGTATAAGTAGGAACTTCGAACCTTACGAGCAGTACTTC.

This sequence joins TRBV9 and TRBJ2-5; 7 bases are shared with TRBD1. CDR3 length: 14 residues. Looked up from germline, CDR1 is SGDLS and CDR2 is YYNGEE. J was trimmed by 4 bases and V by 4 bases; bases with no gene match: 7. CDR3 residues: CASSPRGSGETQYF. Written as DNA, the CDR3 is TGTGCCAGCAGCCCCAGGGGGTCGGGAGAGACCCAGTACTTC.

V is TRBV9 and J is TRBJ2-7, with 9 positions matching TRBD1. Germline trimming cut 3 bases from V and 3 bases from J; bases unmatched to any gene: 4. This CDR3 contains 14 residues. CDR1 is SGDLS, CDR2 YYNGEE, per germline. Written as DNA, the CDR3 is TGTGCCAGCAGCGCCGGGACAGGGTTCTACGAGCAGTACTTC. Protein sequence: CASSAGTGFYEQYF.

The V call is TRBV29-1, the J call TRBJ1-2; 9 bases are a match to TRBD1. The germline CDR1 and CDR2 sequences are SQVTM and ANQGSEA. Losses at the gene ends were 6 bases for V and 3 bases for J; bases not matched to a gene: 2. The CDR3 runs 12 residues. The CDR3 loop is CSVTGGHYGYTF. The CDR3 region has the DNA TGCAGCGTGACAGGGGGGCACTATGGCTACACCTTC. The variable domain in full, with the rest retrieved from reference TRBV29-1 and TRBJ1-2, is SAVISQKPSRDICQRGTSLTIQCQVDSQVTMMFWYRQQPGQSLTLIATANQGSEATYESGFVIDKFPISRPNLTFSTLTVSNMSPEDSSIYLCSVTGGHYGYTFGSGTRLTVV.

The genes are TRBV10-3 and TRBJ2-6; maybe TRBD2 (6 bases). This CDR3 has 16 residues. V lost 6 bases, J lost 0 bases, and 12 bases lay in between. CDR1 and CDR2 from the germline V gene are ENHRY and SYGVKD. CDR3 protein: CAIRKGLSSGANVLTF. The DNA for the CDR3 is TGTGCCATCAGAAAGGGACTGAGCTCTGGGGCCAACGTCCTGACTTTC.

This clone was picked up one time. The same CDR3 is also encoded by other DNA sequences in this sample. The rearrangement joins TRBV11-3 to TRBJ1-1; D not certain. The germline V gene encodes CDR1 SGHNT and CDR2 YENEEA. The CDR3 extends over 13 amino acids. V was shortened by 5 bases and J by 4 bases, with 11 bases between the two germline ends. The CDR3 sequence: CASSLGSSTEAFF. The DNA for the CDR3 is TGTGCCAGCAGCCTTGGGAGTTCCACTGAAGCTTTCTTT. Drawing the rest from reference TRBV11-3 and TRBJ1-1, the complete variable domain is EAGVVQSPRYKIIEKKQPVAFWCNPISGHNTLYWYLQNLGQGPELLIRYENEEAVDDSQLPKDRFSAERLKGVDSTLKIQPAELGDSAVYLCASSLGSSTEAFFGQGTRLTVV.

This clone occurred once. The sample holds other DNA sequences that translate to the same CDR3. The rearrangement uses TRBV19 and TRBJ1-5, with D possibly being TRBD1 (6 bases). Trimming removed 6 bases from V and 4 bases from J, with 7 bases in between. From germline, CDR1 is LNHDA and CDR2 SQIVND (reference sequence). The CDR3 covers 12 residues. This CDR3 is CASRQGNQPQHF. CDR3 nucleotides: TGTGCCAGTAGGCAGGGGAATCAGCCCCAGCATTTT. Using reference TRBV19 and TRBJ1-5 for the parts outside the CDR3, the full variable domain is DGGITQSPKYLFRKEGQNVTLSCEQNLNHDAMYWYRQDPGQGLRLIYYSQIVNDFQKGDIAEGYSVSREKKESFPLTVTSAQKNPTAFYLCASRQGNQPQHFGDGTRLSIL.

The V and J genes are TRBV6-6 and TRBJ2-7; 8 bases match TRBD1. Unmatched junction bases numbered 10, after V lost 7 bases and J lost 2 bases. CDR1 is MNHNY and CDR2 is SVGAGI in the germline V gene (reference sequence). The length of the CDR3 is 15 residues. The CDR3: CASTYAGQGPYEQYF. CDR3 DNA sequence: TGTGCCAGCACCTACGCAGGACAGGGCCCCTACGAGCAGTACTTC.

The V gene is TRBV30, the J gene TRBJ1-1; possible D gene TRBD1, 5 bases. The CDR3 has 11 residues. Trimming shortened V by 8 bases and J by 4 bases, and 11 bases separated the two germline ends. Per the germline V gene, CDR1 is GTSNPN and CDR2 is SVGIG (reference sequence). CDR3 sequence: CAGHRSTEAFF. CDR3 DNA: TGTGCCGGACACAGGAGCACTGAAGCTTTCTTT. Based on the CDR3 plus reference TRBV30 and TRBJ1-1, the full variable domain is SQTIHQWPATLVQPVGSPLSLECTVEGTSNPNLYWYRQAAGRGLQLLFYSVGIGQISSEVPQNLSASRPQDRQFILSSKKLLLSDSGFYLCAGHRSTEAFFGQGTRLTVV.

This rearrangement joins TRBV6-1 to TRBJ1-1; no clear D gene. Germline CDR1 MNHNS, CDR2 SASEGT. The CDR3 covers 13 residues. The V end lost 2 bases, the J end lost 1 base, and 5 bases lay between the germline ends. Here the CDR3 reads CASSESTNTEAFF. For the CDR3, the DNA is TGTGCCAGCAGTGAATCCACGAACACTGAAGCTTTCTTT.

The rearrangement joins TRBV6-1 to TRBJ1-6; D is perhaps TRBD1 (5 bases). Trimming pared 6 bases from V and 7 bases from J, leaving 7 bases between. The CDR3 loop spans 12 amino acids. From germline, CDR1 is MNHNS and CDR2 SASEGT. The CDR3 DNA follows: TGTGCCAGCAGGCCAGGGAATTCACCCCTCCACTTT. Its translation: CASRPGNSPLHF.

The chain couples TRBV5-8 to TRBJ2-7; D is perhaps TRBD1 (5 bases). This CDR3 is 15 amino acids long. The V end was cut by 0 bases, the J end by 5 bases, with 15 bases between. Germline V gives CDR1 SGHTS, CDR2 YDEGEE. CDR3 residues: CASSLGTKGNDEQYF. The CDR3 DNA is TGTGCCAGCAGCTTGGGGACAAAGGGTAACGACGAGCAGTACTTC.

The rearrangement joins TRBV30 to TRBJ1-1; 11 nucleotides align to TRBD1. Germline CDR1 and CDR2: GTSNPN and SVGIG (reference sequence). This CDR3 comprises 13 residues. DNA for the CDR3: TGTGGCTCCGCGGGACAGGGGGGGGCTGAAGCTTTCTTT. Translation gives CGSAGQGGAEAFF.

This chain connects TRBV6-5 to TRBJ2-5; 16 bases match TRBD2. J gave up 9 bases and V 5 bases, and 6 bases lay outside the gene matches. The CDR3 consists of 15 residues. The germline CDR1 and CDR2 sequences are MNHEY and SVGAGI. The chain's CDR3 is CASSRSGTSGGAQYF. As DNA, the CDR3 is TGTGCCAGCAGTCGGTCCGGGACTAGCGGGGGGGCCCAGTACTTC.

This chain uses TRBV19 with TRBJ2-6; D not resolved. Trimming cost V 3 bases and J 0 bases, with 3 bases left between them. The CDR3 extends over 14 amino acids. CDR1 is LNHDA and CDR2 is SQIVND in the germline V gene (reference sequence). CDR3 region: CASSMNSGANVLTF. DNA of the CDR3: TGTGCCAGTAGTATGAACTCTGGGGCCAACGTCCTGACTTTC.

The chain combines TRBV4-3 with TRBJ1-2; no clear D. The CDR3 has 13 residues. Germline V CDR1 and CDR2: LGHNA, YSLEER. V was shortened by 0 bases and J by 4 bases, with 6 bases between the two germline ends. The CDR3 coding sequence is TGCGCCAGCAGCCAAGATATCAGCTATGGCTACACCTTC. It specifies CASSQDISYGYTF.

This chain uses TRBV11-2 with TRBJ1-2, with 7 nucleotides matching TRBD1. Germline loops: CDR1 SGHAT, CDR2 FQNNGV. With 3 bases clipped from V and 0 bases from J, the junction kept 1 base outside the gene matches. This CDR3 spans 14 amino acids. The CDR3, as DNA: TGTGCCAGCAGCTTCGGGACAGCTAACTATGGCTACACCTTC. Encoded protein: CASSFGTANYGYTF. The whole variable domain, filled in from reference TRBV11-2 and TRBJ1-2, reads EAGVAQSPRYKIIEKRQSVAFWCNPISGHATLYWYQQILGQGPKLLIQFQNNGVVDDSQLPKDRFSAERLKGVDSTLKIQPAKLEDSAVYLCASSFGTANYGYTFGSGTRLTVV.

For this clone: Other DNA sequences from this sample encode an identical CDR3 as well. This chain uses TRBV28 with TRBJ1-4, with D uncertain. CDR3 length: 14 residues. Germline V gives CDR1 MDHEN, CDR2 SYDVKM. V lost 2 bases to trimming and J lost 0 bases, with 4 bases between them. CDR3 sequence: CASSLRATNEKLFF. DNA of the CDR3: TGTGCCAGCAGTTTACGTGCAACTAATGAAAAACTGTTTTTT.

V gene TRBV5-6 combines with J gene TRBJ1-5, with TRBD1 matching 7 bases. J was trimmed by 0 bases and V by 1 base; bases with no gene match: 1. The germline gives CDR1 SGHDT, CDR2 YYEEEE. This CDR3 region has 15 residues. The CDR3 here is CASSLQGVSNQPQHF. CDR3 DNA: TGTGCCAGCAGCTTGCAGGGGGTTAGCAATCAGCCCCAGCATTTT. Together with reference TRBV5-6 and TRBJ1-5, the CDR3 gives the full variable domain: DAGVTQSPTHLIKTRGQQVTLRCSPKSGHDTVSWYQQALGQGPQFIFQYYEEEERQRGNFPDRFSGHQFPNYSSELNVNALLLGDSALYLCASSLQGVSNQPQHFGDGTRLSIL.

The chain is built from TRBV5-1 and TRBJ2-5; D remains unclear. The CDR3 is 14 amino acids. Germline lookup yields CDR1 SGHRS and CDR2 YFSETQ. V was shortened by 0 bases and J by 4 bases, with 10 bases between the two germline ends. The CDR3 DNA follows: TGCGCCAGCAGCTTGGGGCAGGTCCCAGAGACCCAGTACTTC. It codes for CASSLGQVPETQYF.

In the case of this clone: The same CDR3 also results from other DNA sequences found in this sample. The genes are TRBV25-1 and TRBJ1-1, with D perhaps TRBD1 (5 bases). Germline CDR1 MGHDK, CDR2 SYGVNS. Trimming pared 4 bases from V and 3 bases from J, leaving 9 bases between. This CDR3 region has 13 residues. The CDR3 DNA sequence: TGTGCCAGCAGTGTGCAAGGGGACACTGAAGCTTTCTTT. Translating it yields CASSVQGDTEAFF.

The rearrangement uses TRBV6-5 and TRBJ2-2, with a possible D match to TRBD1 (6 bases). Trimming took off 5 bases at V and 6 bases at J, with 10 bases between the two ends. The CDR3 length is 13 residues. Germline lookup yields CDR1 MNHEY and CDR2 SVGAGI. Here the CDR3 DNA reads TGTGCCAGCAGTAGAACAGGGCCCGGGGAGCTGTTTTTT. This codes for CASSRTGPGELFF.

This chain joins TRBV6-1 and TRBJ1-1; D gene unclear. Germline V gives CDR1 MNHNS, CDR2 SASEGT. V was trimmed by 2 bases and J by 10 bases, leaving 14 bases between them. The CDR3 runs 13 residues. In DNA form, the CDR3 reads TGTGCCAGCAGTGAAACGGGTGTAAACCGAGCTTTCTTT. Translation gives CASSETGVNRAFF.

V is TRBV2 and J is TRBJ1-6; no definite D call. Germline CDR1 reads SNHLY; CDR2 reads FYNNEI. The CDR3 loop spans 13 amino acids. V was cut by 7 bases and J by 8 bases, with 12 bases left in between. In DNA form, the CDR3 reads TGTGCCAGCAAGGGCAGACGAGATTCACCCCTCCACTTT. Protein product: CASKGRRDSPLHF.

The J gene is TRBJ1-1, the V gene TRBV2; 7 nucleotides match TRBD1. Germline CDR1 reads SNHLY; CDR2 reads FYNNEI. V trimming: 7 bases; J trimming: 5 bases; junction bases outside the gene matches: 10. The CDR3 covers 14 residues. The CDR3 sequence is CASNARTGRTEAFF. The CDR3 coding sequence is TGTGCCAGCAACGCCCGGACAGGACGGACTGAAGCTTTCTTT.